This T cell receptor (beta chain) was captured in a study of shared clonotypes between healthy human individuals. The sequencing of unsorted PBMC DNA took place on ten immunoSEQ deep assay plates. The protocol was immunoSEQ multiplex PCR, while the TCRdb copy is restricted to in-frame clones and leaves out a portion. The sample lists fewer than 550,000 clones, roughly 85% occurring once. V lost 1 base to trimming and J lost 4 bases, with 8 bases between them. The germline V gene has CDR1 MGHRA and CDR2 YSYEKL. The CDR3 consists of 13 residues. This sequence originates from a woman between 40 and 55 years old in good health. Some clones in this sample may be carry-over from other donors' samples. The rearrangement links TRBV4-1 to TRBJ2-7; D is unclear. Sample: PBMCs. CDR3 in DNA: TGCGCCAGCAGCCAAGGGGTAGTTTACGAGCAGTACTTC. It translates to CASSQGVVYEQYF.